Listed below are T cell receptor beta chains from one sample, sequenced in a study of blood T cell repertoires in COVID-19. Method: immunoSEQ multiplex PCR; TCRdb's copy keeps in-frame clones and lacks some. The table has roughly 250,000 clones, roughly four fifths seen once; the top ten hold roughly 10%. The sequenced sample consisted of peripheral blood. The receptor set was obtained from a woman older than 75 with acute or convalescent COVID-19. The CDR3 runs from the conserved cysteine through the conserved F or W.

V gene,J gene,CDR3 protein
TRBV10-2,TRBJ2-1,CASSAQTGGYNEQFF
TRBV6-5,TRBJ1-1,CASSYTTGGVAAFF
TRBV5-4,TRBJ2-2,CASSPGGASNTGELFF
TRBV18,TRBJ1-2,CASSPGTGQNGYTF
TRBV2,TRBJ1-5,CASSEGAQVNQPQHF
TRBV18,TRBJ1-5,CASSPKEGAQPQHF
TRBV10-1,TRBJ2-1,CASSDNTGGEFF
TRBV6-5,TRBJ2-1,CASSRGGSSYNEQFF
TRBV10-1,TRBJ1-2,CASSDFGDSPAIYGYTF
TRBV5-1,TRBJ2-3,CASSLGVGQTQYF
TRBV10-2,TRBJ2-1,CASRRTGIYNEQFF
TRBV5-6,TRBJ1-2,CASSFDSYGYTF
TRBV6-5,TRBJ1-2,CASSYGTVSDGYTF